This TCR beta chain was retrieved from a study of vaccination and CD4 T cells after COVID-19. Germline loops: CDR1 MNHNS, CDR2 SASEGT. Trimming took off 6 bases at V and 0 bases at J, with 9 bases between the two ends. CDR3 length: 15 residues. Indicated treatment: roughly ten-day PBMC culture with coronavirus spike peptide pools or control peptides (ViraFEST assay). Concerning this clonotype itself: No antigen is known for it.

Cultured CD4+ T-cell DNA underwent Oncomine TCR Beta short-read sequencing. One entry per CDR3 protein results from TCRdb running MiXCR on the PCR reads. This table holds fewer than 25,000 distinct CDR3 sequences, about 42% found once. This clonotype was obtained from a human donor who had recovered from COVID-19. This chain connects TRBV6-1 to TRBJ2-6; no clear D gene. The input for sequencing was CD4+ T cells from blood, cultured in vitro, taken before SARS-CoV-2 vaccination. The CDR3 DNA sequence: TGTGCCAGCAGGGAACAATACTCTGGGGCCAACGTCCTGACTTTC. The encoded protein is CASREQYSGANVLTF.